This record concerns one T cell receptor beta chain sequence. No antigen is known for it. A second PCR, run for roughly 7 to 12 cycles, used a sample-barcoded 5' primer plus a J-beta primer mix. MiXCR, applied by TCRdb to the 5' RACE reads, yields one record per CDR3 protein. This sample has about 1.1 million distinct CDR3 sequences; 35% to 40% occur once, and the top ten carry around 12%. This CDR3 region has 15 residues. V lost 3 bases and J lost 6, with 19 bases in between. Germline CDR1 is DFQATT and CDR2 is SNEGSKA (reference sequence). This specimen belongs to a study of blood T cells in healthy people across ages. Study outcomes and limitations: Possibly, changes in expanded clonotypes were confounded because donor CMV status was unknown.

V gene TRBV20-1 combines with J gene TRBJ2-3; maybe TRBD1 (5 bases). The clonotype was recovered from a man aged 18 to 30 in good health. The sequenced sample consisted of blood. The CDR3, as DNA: TGCAGTGCTAGTAGCTTGGTCAGGGTGGCGGATACGCAGTATTTT. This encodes CSASSLVRVADTQYF.